This T cell receptor (beta chain) was found in a study of OX40 agonist ivuxolimab in advanced cancers. The study, taken as a whole, reports: The CD4+ and CD8+ T cells in the blood had expanded clonally by week 6 at 0.1 to 3.0 mg/kg.

Concerning this clone itself: Antigen unknown.

The CDR3 sequence is 16 residues long. Between the trimmed V and J ends, which lost 8 bases and 0 bases, there was a span of 17 bases. Germline V lookup: CDR1 SNHLY, CDR2 FYNNEI. The table came from immunoSEQ multiplex PCR; TCRdb's copy has only in-frame clones and leaves some out. Of over 40,000 clones listed, approximately 84% are singletons. The chain combines TRBV2 with TRBJ1-3; D is undetermined. The TCR was taken from an adult with an advanced solid tumor such as melanoma, head and neck, liver or kidney cancer. The sequences come from CD4+ or CD8+ T cells sorted from blood, collected in a trial of the OX40 agonist ivuxolimab. The CDR3 spells CASGSGPLFSGNTIYF. CDR3 nucleotides: TGTGCCAGCGGGTCCGGGCCACTATTCTCTGGAAACACCATATATTTT.